A selection of T cell receptor gamma chains follows, all from one sample in a study of intestinal T cells in coeliac disease. TCRdb repeated clone calling on the multiplex PCR reads with CATT. This sample yields roughly 900 gamma-chain clones, of which 46% are seen a single time; 15% to 20% belongs to the top ten. Material: a duodenal biopsy. Every receptor here comes from a human donor with celiac disease. Each CDR3 is given with its conserved first and last residue.

j_gene,v_gene,CDR3aa
TRGJP1,TRGV10,CAAWDRRGANTTGWFKIF
TRGJ1/TRGJ2,TRGV10,CAAPFPKKLF
TRGJP2,TRGV3,CATLGQSSSDWIKTF
TRGJ1/TRGJ2,TRGV10,CAAWDYRPSYKKLF
TRGJ1/TRGJ2,TRGV10,CAAWKGKLF
TRGJ1/TRGJ2,TRGV9,CACGRCCFYKKLF
TRGJ1/TRGJ2,TRGV10,CAAWSLKEYEKLF
TRGJ1/TRGJ2,TRGV10,CAAWGLKKLF
TRGJ1/TRGJ2,TRGV4,CATWDVFYYKKLF
TRGJ1/TRGJ2,TRGV8,CAPGSIGPYYKKLF
TRGJ1/TRGJ2,TRGV10,CAAWGLGGWGRSYYKKLF
TRGJP1,TRGV10,CAAWDQYTTGWFKIF
TRGJ1/TRGJ2,TRGV9,CALWSHYYKKLF
TRGJ1/TRGJ2,TRGV8,CAPGISELF
TRGJ1/TRGJ2,TRGV8,CATWDIIKKLF